Below, 30 T cell receptor beta chains from the same sample are listed, as sequenced in a study of beta chain features in type 1 diabetes. Study-level results: Patients with Type 1 diabetes showed moderately but significantly shorter TCRB CDR3s in all four CD4+ subsets.

No antigen has been identified for these receptors. Reverse transcribing all isolated RNA meant expressed TCRB transcripts were sequenced. TCRdb keeps only in-frame clones here, not all; method: immunoSEQ multiplex PCR. The sample has fewer than 350,000 clones; approximately 15% are singletons. Specimen: naive CD4+ T cells from blood. These TCRs come from a man aged 18 to 35 with type 1 diabetes.

V is TRBV5-6 and J is TRBJ1-2, with a tentative D call TRBD1 (6 bases). This CDR3 contains 16 residues. Trimming removed 0 bases at V and 1 base at J, with 13 bases between. In germline, CDR1 is SGHDT, CDR2 YYEEEE. CDR3 loop: CASSLDTGNLNYGYTF. DNA for the CDR3: TGTGCCAGCAGCTTGGATACAGGGAATCTTAACTATGGCTACACCTTC.

This clone was seen only a few times. This chain links TRBV11-2 with TRBJ2-5, with D tentatively TRBD1 (6 bases). Germline loops: CDR1 SGHAT, CDR2 FQNNGV. The CDR3 spans 13 residues. V shed 7 bases and J shed 5 bases, with 14 bases lying between them. In DNA form, the CDR3 reads TGTGCCAGCACTACAGGGAATACCGAGACCCAGTACTTC. It specifies CASTTGNTETQYF.

CDR3 protein: CASSGDVLGGFGGYTF. CDR3 in DNA: TGCGCCAGCAGTGGGGACGTCCTGGGGGGTTTCGGTGGCTACACCTTC. The V and J genes are TRBV23-1 and TRBJ1-2; tentatively, D is TRBD1 (5 bases). TRBV23-1 is an ORF, and what it does is uncertain. Trimming took off 5 bases at V and 7 bases at J, with 23 bases between the two ends. The length of the CDR3 is 16 residues.

This clone was counted only a few times. This rearrangement joins TRBV10-3 to TRBJ2-7; 10 bases line up with TRBD2. Trimming at V came to 10 bases and at J to 3 bases, leaving 6 bases not matched to a gene. Germline assignment: CDR1 ENHRY and CDR2 SYGVKD. The CDR3 runs 13 residues. The CDR3 sequence: CATQREGGYEQYF. The CDR3 DNA is TGTGCCACCCAGCGGGAGGGGGGCTACGAGCAGTACTTC.

This clone was observed a handful of times. The chain couples TRBV2 to TRBJ1-1; no reliable D call. The CDR3 has 14 residues. In germline, CDR1 is SNHLY, CDR2 FYNNEI. V was cut by 6 bases and J by 3 bases, with 14 bases left in between. The CDR3 sequence is CASSERGSYTEAFF. The CDR3 DNA reads as TGTGCCAGCAGCGAGCGGGGATCTTACACTGAAGCTTTCTTT.

The CDR3 nucleotides are TGCGCCAGCAGTTCCCAGGTCTTCACAGATACGCAGTATTTT. It translates to CASSSQVFTDTQYF. The rearrangement links TRBV4-3 to TRBJ2-3; D uncertain. Trimming left V 6 bases short and J 2 bases short, with 12 bases between. This CDR3 region has 14 residues. Germline values: CDR1 LGHNA, CDR2 YSLEER.

A few counts support this clone. The rearrangement uses TRBV29-1 and TRBJ1-1; D is unclear. Germline values: CDR1 SQVTM, CDR2 ANQGSEA. The CDR3 consists of 12 residues. Deletions cut 3 bases from V and 3 bases from J, with 8 bases between. CDR3 region: CSVDPADTEAFF. The CDR3 DNA sequence: TGCAGCGTTGACCCCGCGGACACTGAAGCTTTCTTT.

The V call is TRBV6-5, the J call TRBJ2-1; D is undetermined. Trimming took off 9 bases at V and 4 bases at J, with 13 bases between the two ends. The germline CDR1 and CDR2 sequences are MNHEY and SVGAGI. This CDR3 region has 13 residues. In DNA form, the CDR3 reads TGTGCCAGTCGGTCCGCTAGTTACAATGAGCAGTTCTTC. Its translation: CASRSASYNEQFF.

This chain joins TRBV5-1 and TRBJ1-5; D is perhaps TRBD1 (5 bases). CDR3 length: 15 residues. Trimming took off 1 base at V and 2 bases at J, with 10 bases between the two ends. The germline CDR1 and CDR2 sequences are SGHRS and YFSETQ. CDR3 region: CASSLWGGGNQPQHF. Written as DNA, the CDR3 is TGCGCCAGCAGCTTGTGGGGGGGTGGCAATCAGCCCCAGCATTTT. Looking up the rest from reference TRBV5-1 and TRBJ1-5 gives the full variable domain: KAGVTQTPRYLIKTRGQQVTLSCSPISGHRSVSWYQQTPGQGLQFLFEYFSETQRNKGNFPGRFSGRQFSNSRSEMNVSTLELGDSALYLCASSLWGGGNQPQHFGDGTRLSIL.

The chain carries TRBV25-1 and TRBJ2-5, with a possible D match to TRBD2 (7 bases). The CDR3 runs to 13 residues. The ends were cut back, 4 bases at V and 4 bases at J, with 10 bases in the middle. The germline V gene encodes CDR1 MGHDK and CDR2 SYGVNS. The CDR3 bases are TGTGCCAGCAGTGTGGGGGGGCGAGAGACCCAGTACTTC. Translating it yields CASSVGGRETQYF.

This chain uses TRBV13 with TRBJ2-7; weak D call: TRBD1 (6 bases). The CDR3 sequence is 15 residues long. Deletions cut 4 bases from V and 0 bases from J, with 13 bases between. Germline CDR1 is PRHDT and CDR2 is FYEKMQ (reference sequence). The chain's CDR3 is CASSSRQAGSYEQYF. CDR3 bases: TGTGCCAGCAGCTCAAGACAGGCGGGCTCCTACGAGCAGTACTTC.

The rearrangement joins TRBV5-1 to TRBJ2-7; possible D gene TRBD2, 7 bases. CDR1 is SGHRS, CDR2 YFSETQ, per germline. Trimming left V 0 bases short and J 5 bases short, with 15 bases between. The CDR3 loop spans 15 amino acids. The CDR3 nucleotides read TGCGCCAGCAGCTTGGAGGGAGGGGGGCGGAACGAGCAGTACTTC. Translation gives CASSLEGGGRNEQYF.

This clone showed up just a few times. The chain employs TRBV6-1 and TRBJ2-3; D is perhaps TRBD2 (7 bases). The CDR3 consists of 14 residues. V was trimmed by 10 bases and J by 3 bases, leaving 17 bases between them. Per germline, CDR1 MNHNS and CDR2 SASEGT. For the CDR3, the DNA is TGTGCCACCATAAATGAGGGGGGGACAGATACGCAGTATTTT. It codes for CATINEGGTDTQYF.

The chain carries TRBV2 and TRBJ2-7; D perhaps matches TRBD2 (6 bases). This CDR3 region has 13 residues. Trimming pared 7 bases from V and 1 base from J, leaving 11 bases between. Germline CDR1 SNHLY, CDR2 FYNNEI. CDR3 amino acids: CASTGDGSYEQYF. The CDR3 DNA follows: TGTGCCAGCACGGGAGATGGGTCCTACGAGCAGTACTTC.

This clone was observed a few times. The gene calls are TRBV27 and TRBJ2-7, with D tentatively TRBD2 (5 bases). There are 14 residues in the CDR3. CDR1 MNHEY and CDR2 SMNVEV come from the germline V gene (reference sequence). V was trimmed by 3 bases and J by 3 bases, leaving 12 bases between them. The CDR3 reads CASSFKSGFYEQYF. CDR3 nucleotides: TGTGCCAGCAGTTTTAAAAGCGGTTTCTACGAGCAGTACTTC.

The gene calls are TRBV6-5 and TRBJ2-3; D is possibly TRBD2 (5 bases). With 2 bases removed from V and 4 bases from J, the gap between germline ends came to 10 bases. This CDR3 spans 14 amino acids. Germline V gene data show CDR1 as MNHEY and CDR2 as SVGAGI. The CDR3 nucleotides read TGTGCCAGCAGTTACGGGTGGGAGTCAGATACGCAGTATTTT. Translated, it gives CASSYGWESDTQYF.

This clone was seen a handful of times. This rearrangement joins TRBV5-1 to TRBJ2-1, with D perhaps TRBD1 (6 bases). The V gene lost 0 bases and the J gene lost 8 bases, with 12 bases spanning the gap. CDR3 length: 14 amino acids. Germline V lookup: CDR1 SGHRS, CDR2 YFSETQ. The CDR3 loop is CASSLDQGYDEQFF. The DNA of the CDR3 is TGCGCCAGCAGCTTGGATCAGGGGTACGATGAGCAGTTCTTC. Full variable domain (rest looked up from reference TRBV5-1 and TRBJ2-1): KAGVTQTPRYLIKTRGQQVTLSCSPISGHRSVSWYQQTPGQGLQFLFEYFSETQRNKGNFPGRFSGRQFSNSRSEMNVSTLELGDSALYLCASSLDQGYDEQFFGPGTRLTVL.

Only a few counts were recorded for this clone. J is TRBJ2-1 and V is TRBV14, with TRBD1 identical over 8 bases. The germline V gene encodes CDR1 SGHDN and CDR2 FVKESK. V was pared by 2 bases and J by 8 bases, with 5 bases of the junction left unmatched. The CDR3 spans 14 residues. Here the CDR3 DNA reads TGTGCCAGCAGCCAATCCCGGACAGGGTATGAGCAGTTCTTC. Translating gives CASSQSRTGYEQFF.

This chain links TRBV28 with TRBJ2-2; 8 nucleotides line up with TRBD1. The CDR3 contains 14 residues. Unmatched junction bases numbered 4, after V lost 6 bases and J lost 4 bases. Germline CDR1 reads MDHEN; CDR2 reads SYDVKM. As DNA, the CDR3 is TGTGCCAGCAGGCGACAGGGGAGCACCGGGGAGCTGTTTTTT. This translates into CASRRQGSTGELFF.

This rearrangement joins TRBV30 to TRBJ1-1; 8 bases agree with TRBD1. The CDR3 is 15 amino acids. The V and J ends lost 4 bases and 1 base, in that order; junction bases with no gene match: 8. The germline gives CDR1 GTSNPN, CDR2 SVGIG (reference sequence). CDR3 region: CAWTAGTGTNTEAFF. The CDR3 bases are TGTGCCTGGACGGCGGGGACAGGAACGAACACTGAAGCTTTCTTT.

The V and J genes are TRBV5-1 and TRBJ2-1; the match to TRBD2 covers 10 bases. Germline CDR1 is SGHRS and CDR2 is YFSETQ. V dropped 0 bases and J dropped 8; count of bases not matched to a gene: 11. The CDR3 loop spans 17 amino acids. CDR3 amino acids: CASSLARTSGRFDEQFF. Written as DNA, the CDR3 is TGCGCCAGCAGCTTGGCCCGGACTAGCGGACGTTTCGATGAGCAGTTCTTC.

J is TRBJ1-2 and V is TRBV7-9; 10 bases match TRBD1. Germline-derived CDR1 and CDR2 are SEHNR and FQNEAQ (reference sequence). The length of the CDR3 is 15 residues. The ends lost 0 bases at V and 5 bases at J; junction bases unmatched: 3. The CDR3 region is CASSLAGQGKYGYTF. The CDR3 bases are TGTGCCAGCAGCTTAGCGGGACAGGGGAAGTATGGCTACACCTTC.

V and J are TRBV18 and TRBJ1-1; D call uncertain. The germline V and J ends were trimmed by 2 bases and 4 bases, with 5 bases remaining between them. This CDR3 spans 12 amino acids. Germline V gene sequence: CDR1 KGHSH, CDR2 LQKENI. The CDR3 region is CASSPGLTEAFF. CDR3 nucleotides: TGTGCCAGCTCACCAGGGCTCACTGAAGCTTTCTTT.

This chain links TRBV11-3 with TRBJ2-1; 8 bases agree with TRBD2. Germline CDR1 reads SGHNT; CDR2 reads YENEEA. This CDR3 has 15 amino acids. Trimming removed 5 bases from V and 6 bases from J; junction bases left unmatched: 9. CDR3 sequence: CASSPGLVQGNEQFF. The CDR3 DNA follows: TGTGCCAGCAGCCCGGGACTAGTTCAGGGCAATGAGCAGTTCTTC. Full variable domain (remainder filled in from reference TRBV11-3 and TRBJ2-1): EAGVVQSPRYKIIEKKQPVAFWCNPISGHNTLYWYLQNLGQGPELLIRYENEEAVDDSQLPKDRFSAERLKGVDSTLKIQPAELGDSAVYLCASSPGLVQGNEQFFGPGTRLTVL.

This clone was seen a few times. The gene calls are TRBV25-1 and TRBJ2-2, with D perhaps TRBD2 (6 bases). The CDR3 spans 15 residues. The V end lost 6 bases, the J end lost 1 base, and 12 bases lay between the germline ends. Germline CDR1 MGHDK, CDR2 SYGVNS. This CDR3 reads CASSPIGGNTGELFF. The CDR3 nucleotides read TGTGCCAGCAGCCCGATCGGGGGGAACACCGGGGAGCTGTTTTTT. The full variable domain, rest sourced from reference TRBV25-1 and TRBJ2-2, is EADIYQTPRYLVIGTGKKITLECSQTMGHDKMYWYQQDPGMELHLIHYSYGVNSTEKGDLSSESTVSRIRTEHFPLTLESARPSHTSQYLCASSPIGGNTGELFFGEGSRLTVL.

This chain joins TRBV11-2 and TRBJ1-4; 7 positions agree with TRBD1. Unmatched junction bases numbered 7, after V lost 8 bases and J lost 4 bases. There are 14 residues in the CDR3. Germline CDR1 reads SGHAT; CDR2 reads FQNNGV. DNA of the CDR3: TGTGCCAGCGGCAAGACAGGGAATAATGAAAAACTGTTTTTT. This translates into CASGKTGNNEKLFF.

This clone was seen only a few times. This chain connects TRBV25-1 to TRBJ2-3; D gene uncertain. The CDR3 spans 17 residues. Trimming removed 1 base from V and 4 bases from J, with 18 bases in between. Germline assignment: CDR1 MGHDK and CDR2 SYGVNS. This CDR3 reads CASSEFVATRNPDTQYF. The CDR3 nucleotides read TGTGCCAGCAGTGAATTTGTGGCAACGAGGAACCCAGATACGCAGTATTTT.

The chain employs TRBV25-1 and TRBJ1-1; D not certain. The V gene's germline CDR1 is MGHDK and CDR2 SYGVNS. The CDR3 is 9 amino acids. The germline V and J ends were trimmed by 4 bases and 11 bases, with 5 bases remaining between them. CDR3 sequence (DNA): TGTGCCAGCAGTGTATTGGCTTTCTTT. Amino acids: CASSVLAFF.

The CDR3 bases are TGTGCCAGCAGCCAAGATTCTGGGAGGACGCAGTATTTT. It encodes CASSQDSGRTQYF. The chain couples TRBV14 to TRBJ2-3, with D possibly matching TRBD2 (6 bases). Trimming removed 0 bases from V and 9 bases from J, with 10 bases in between. Germline V lookup: CDR1 SGHDN, CDR2 FVKESK. The CDR3 extends over 13 amino acids.

The J gene is TRBJ2-1, the V gene TRBV15, with 11 bases lining up with TRBD2. V shed 5 bases and J 7 bases; nucleotides not matched to a gene: 7. The CDR3 has 15 amino acids. Germline loops: CDR1 LNHNV, CDR2 YYDKDF (reference sequence). The CDR3 sequence: CATSPGLAANNEQFF. The CDR3 DNA reads TGTGCCACCAGCCCGGGACTAGCGGCTAATAATGAGCAGTTCTTC.